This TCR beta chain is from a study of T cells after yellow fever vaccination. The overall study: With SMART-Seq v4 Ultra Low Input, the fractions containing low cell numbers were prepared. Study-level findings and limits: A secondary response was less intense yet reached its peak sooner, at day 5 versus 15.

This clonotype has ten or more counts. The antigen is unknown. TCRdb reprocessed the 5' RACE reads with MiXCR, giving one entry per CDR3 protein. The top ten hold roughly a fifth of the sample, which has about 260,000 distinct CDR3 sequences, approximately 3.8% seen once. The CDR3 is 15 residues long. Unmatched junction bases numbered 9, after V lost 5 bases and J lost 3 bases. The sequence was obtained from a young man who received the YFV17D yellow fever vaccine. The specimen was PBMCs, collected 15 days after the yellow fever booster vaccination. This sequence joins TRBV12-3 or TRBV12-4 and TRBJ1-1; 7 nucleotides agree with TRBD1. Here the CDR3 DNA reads TGTGCCAGCAGTCCTGGGACAGCAGGCGACACTGAAGCTTTCTTT. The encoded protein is CASSPGTAGDTEAFF.